The T cell receptor beta chain under discussion was sequenced for a study of T cell clonotyping in hematopoietic cell transplantation. As to this clone: Its target is not known.

Findings of the study overall: Cells were unsorted, so CD4 and CD8 contributions were not separated. Few recipient clonotypes overlapped donors; over 97% were de novo at given depth. After transplant, recipient diversity fell while pathologically expanded clonotypes grew through day 180. Broader posttransplant TCR repertoire diversity was predicted by graft donor and pretransplant recipient Inverse Simpson Index values.

Assay: immunoSEQ multiplex PCR; the TCRdb copy retains only in-frame clones and omits some. There are 10,000 or so clones in the sample; approximately 77% occur only once, and approximately 9% lies in the top ten. This CDR3 has 16 residues. The junction had 9 bases not matched to a gene; V was cut back by 4 bases and J by 1 base. Germline CDR1 and CDR2: KGHSH and LQKENI. J is TRBJ1-1 and V is TRBV18, with TRBD1 matching 7 bases. Sequenced material: PBMCs, taken 30 days after allogeneic stem cell transplant. The receptor comes from a female patient in her thirties or forties who had an allogeneic stem cell transplant from a related donor, so T cells may come from the graft donor. Some clones in this sample may be carry-over from other donors' samples. Here the CDR3 DNA reads TGTGCCAGCTCACTAGTCGAGGCAGGGGGGAACACTGAAGCTTTCTTT. Translation gives CASSLVEAGGNTEAFF. The variable domain in full, completed from reference TRBV18 and TRBJ1-1, reads NAGVMQNPRHLVRRRGQEARLRCSPMKGHSHVYWYRQLPEEGLKFMVYLQKENIIDESGMPKERFSAEFPKEGPSILRIQQVVRGDSAAYFCASSLVEAGGNTEAFFGQGTRLTVV.